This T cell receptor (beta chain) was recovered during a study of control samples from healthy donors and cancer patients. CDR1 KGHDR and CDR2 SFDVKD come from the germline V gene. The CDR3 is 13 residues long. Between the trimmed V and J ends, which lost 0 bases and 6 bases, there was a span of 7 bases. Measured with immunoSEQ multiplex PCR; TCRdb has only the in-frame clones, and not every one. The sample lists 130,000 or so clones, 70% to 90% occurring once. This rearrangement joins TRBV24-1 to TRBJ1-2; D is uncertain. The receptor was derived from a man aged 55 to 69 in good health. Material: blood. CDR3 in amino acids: CATSDLVSDGYTF. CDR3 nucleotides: TGTGCCACCAGTGATTTGGTTTCAGATGGCTACACCTTC.